This T cell receptor beta chain was captured in a study of blood T cells in healthy people across ages. Study context: Capture via template switching afforded approximately one barcoded beta molecule per two T cells. Findings of the study overall: Because donor CMV status was unknown, expanded clonotype changes were possibly confounded.

V shed 3 bases and J 7 bases; nucleotides not matched to a gene: 6. In germline, CDR1 is LGHDT, CDR2 YNNKEL (reference sequence). The CDR3 has 14 residues. On this clonotype: What it recognizes is unknown.

With a J-beta primer mix and a sample-barcoded 5' primer, a second PCR ran roughly 6 to 12 cycles. Each cDNA molecule, via a template-switch adaptor with 12 random nucleotides, was tagged. TCRdb fed the 5' RACE reads into MiXCR, producing one record per CDR3 protein. Of 720,000 or so distinct CDR3 sequences in the sample, roughly 43% were seen once. This sequence was found in an elderly man in good health. This chain joins TRBV3-1 and TRBJ1-2; 9 nucleotides match TRBD1. The sequenced material came from blood. CDR3 protein: CASSQRDRAGGYTF. The CDR3 DNA reads as TGTGCCAGCAGCCAGAGGGACAGGGCCGGTGGCTACACCTTC.